The 21 T cell receptor beta chains below were found in one sample sequenced in a study of post-analysis software for immune sequencing data. Presence of unique molecular identifiers characterized the TCR beta cDNA libraries. Using its own MiXCR run on the PCR reads, TCRdb lists one record per CDR3 protein. The repertoire holds about half a million distinct CDR3 sequences, with about a third as singletons. Study results and limitations: Patients showed TRBV5-6, TRBV5-1 and TRBV20-1 among four to six TRBV segments more frequent than in controls.

No antigen has been assigned to these receptors. Sequenced material: blood. The receptors shown here come from a girl aged 2-17 years with multiple sclerosis.

The chain couples TRBV7-9 to TRBJ1-2; a possible D gene is TRBD1 (6 bases). Trimming left V 4 bases short and J 4 bases short, with 16 bases between. CDR1 and CDR2 from the germline V gene are SEHNR and FQNEAQ (reference sequence). The CDR3 spans 15 residues. In DNA, the CDR3 is TGTGCCAGCAGCTCGCCCGCGACAGGCCCCTATGGCTACACCTTC. Translating it yields CASSSPATGPYGYTF.

This sequence joins TRBV10-3 and TRBJ2-7; maybe TRBD1 (6 bases). Trimming took 3 bases from V and 5 from J, leaving 17 bases between them. This CDR3 comprises 15 residues. CDR1 and CDR2 (germline): ENHRY, SYGVKD. CDR3 sequence: CAISDPGAGTHEQYF. CDR3 DNA: TGTGCCATCAGTGACCCCGGGGCAGGGACACACGAGCAGTACTTC.

The rearrangement links TRBV6-5 to TRBJ1-1; 8 positions match TRBD1. This CDR3 region has 13 residues. The germline gives CDR1 MNHEY, CDR2 SVGAGI. J was trimmed by 1 base and V by 6 bases; bases with no gene match: 1. The CDR3 DNA is TGTGCCAGCAGGGACAGGGCGAACACTGAAGCTTTCTTT. It translates to CASRDRANTEAFF.

This clonotype showed up just a few times. The rearrangement joins TRBV5-1 to TRBJ2-5; no reliable D call. Germline V CDR1 and CDR2: SGHRS, YFSETQ. This CDR3 spans 16 amino acids. Trimming cost V 1 base and J 5 bases, with 18 bases left between them. The DNA of the CDR3 is TGCGCCAGCAGCTTGAACCGAGGAGATCTGAGGGAGACCCAGTACTTC. Encoded protein: CASSLNRGDLRETQYF.

This clonotype turned up a few times. The rearrangement links TRBV9 to TRBJ2-1; the match to TRBD2 covers 8 bases. The CDR3 length is 17 residues. Germline V gene lookup returns CDR1 SGDLS and CDR2 YYNGEE. V was clipped by 4 bases and J by 6 bases; unmatched bases: 15. The DNA for the CDR3 is TGTGCCAGCAGCTCGGGGGCGAGTTTAACTAGCGGCAATGAGCAGTTCTTC. Its protein is CASSSGASLTSGNEQFF.

Written as DNA, the CDR3 is TGCGCCAGCAGCCAGACTCCCGGGACGGGAACCTACGAGCAGTACTTC. This gives the protein CASSQTPGTGTYEQYF. This sequence joins TRBV4-3 and TRBJ2-7; either TRBD1 or TRBD2 may fit D (5 bases each). Trimming took 3 bases from V and 2 from J, leaving 17 bases between them. This CDR3 spans 16 amino acids. CDR1 is LGHNA, CDR2 YSLEER, per germline.

In this sample, this clonotype turned up a few times. V is TRBV7-6 and J is TRBJ2-3; D is uncertain. Per the germline V gene, CDR1 is SGHVS and CDR2 is FNYEAQ. The CDR3 loop spans 13 amino acids. V lost 1 base to trimming and J lost 10 bases, with 12 bases between them. The CDR3 nucleotides read TGTGCCAGCAGCTTAGAGTTGGGCTCTCCGCAGTATTTT. As protein: CASSLELGSPQYF.

The chain couples TRBV11-2 to TRBJ2-1; TRBD1 might be the D (6 bases). The J call may be mistaken, given a closer DNA end match to TRBJ2-7. Germline V gene lookup returns CDR1 SGHAT and CDR2 FQNNGV. The CDR3 spans 15 residues. DNA of the CDR3: TGTGCCAGCAGCTTAGGGGGACAACGGTACAATGAGCAGTACTTC. This encodes CASSLGGQRYNEQYF.

V is TRBV18 and J is TRBJ1-4; D not resolved. CDR1 and CDR2 (germline): KGHSH, LQKENI. The CDR3 sequence is 13 residues long. Trimming removed 4 bases from V and 5 bases from J, with 8 bases in between. CDR3 DNA sequence: TGTGCCAGCTCACGCGACCAGAATGAAAAACTGTTTTTT. Protein product: CASSRDQNEKLFF.

This clonotype was detected only a few times. The genes are TRBV5-4 and TRBJ1-5; TRBD1 might be the D (6 bases). Germline V gene data show CDR1 as SGHNT and CDR2 as YYREEE (reference sequence). CDR3 length equals 14 residues. Deletions cut 4 bases from V and 2 bases from J, with 10 bases between. The CDR3 loop is CASSQDSGNQPQHF. CDR3 DNA: TGTGCCAGCAGCCAGGACAGCGGCAATCAGCCCCAGCATTTT. Supplemented by reference TRBV5-4 and TRBJ1-5, the full variable domain reads ETGVTQSPTHLIKTRGQQVTLRCSSQSGHNTVSWYQQALGQGPQFIFQYYREEENGRGNFPPRFSGLQFPNYSSELNVNALELDDSALYLCASSQDSGNQPQHFGDGTRLSIL.

The gene calls are TRBV19 and TRBJ2-2; D might be TRBD1 (7 bases). There are 19 residues in the CDR3. Germline-derived CDR1 and CDR2 are LNHDA and SQIVND (reference sequence). V shed 7 bases and J shed 1 base, with 25 bases lying between them. The CDR3 here is CASNTRGFGGGLNTGELFF. DNA for the CDR3: TGTGCCAGTAACACCAGGGGATTCGGAGGGGGCCTGAACACCGGGGAGCTGTTTTTT.

The chain carries TRBV5-1 and TRBJ1-1, with D perhaps TRBD1 (5 bases). The CDR3 consists of 13 residues. The ends were cut back, 2 bases at V and 7 bases at J, with 12 bases in the middle. Germline lookup yields CDR1 SGHRS and CDR2 YFSETQ. CDR3 in amino acids: CASSFGGDGEAFF. Here the CDR3 DNA reads TGCGCCAGCAGCTTCGGAGGGGACGGTGAAGCTTTCTTT.

The table lists this clonotype with a few counts. The chain links TRBV10-2 to TRBJ2-3, with D possibly TRBD2 on 6 matching bases. This CDR3 has 17 amino acids. The V and J ends lost 8 bases and 5 bases respectively, with 26 bases between them. Germline V gene lookup returns CDR1 WSHSY and CDR2 SAAADI. The CDR3 region is CASGWGGPTRGVDTQYF. The CDR3, as DNA: TGCGCCAGCGGATGGGGAGGCCCTACTCGCGGGGTAGATACGCAGTATTTT.

The chain has TRBV5-1 and TRBJ2-5; 7 bases are a match to TRBD2. The J call may not be correct, given that the DNA end is closer to TRBJ2-7. The CDR3 runs to 15 residues. Germline CDR1 reads SGHRS; CDR2 reads YFSETQ. For the CDR3, the DNA is TGCGCCAGCAGCCCCGGTGGGACTACGTATTACGAGCAGTACTTC. It yields the protein CASSPGGTTYYEQYF.

The V gene is TRBV29-1, the J gene TRBJ2-6; D uncertain. Trimming shortened V by 6 bases and J by 0 bases, and 9 bases separated the two germline ends. This CDR3 is built from 14 residues. Germline V gene lookup returns CDR1 SQVTM and CDR2 ANQGSEA. CDR3 DNA: TGCAGCGTGACGGAGATCTCTGGGGCCAACGTCCTGACTTTC. Translated: CSVTEISGANVLTF.

Remarks on this clonotype: A junction end diverges from the germline sequence, so it may reflect a read error. The chain combines TRBV10-2 with TRBJ2-1, with 7 bases matching TRBD2. The germline V gene encodes CDR1 WSHSY and CDR2 SAAADI. The CDR3 spans 18 residues. CDR3 protein: CTSSEFYWGGETYNEQFF. CDR3 bases: TGCACCAGCAGTGAGTTCTACTGGGGAGGGGAGACCTACAATGAGCAGTTCTTC.

The chain links TRBV7-9 to TRBJ2-5; 11 nucleotides agree with TRBD2. Looked up from germline, CDR1 is SEHNR and CDR2 is FQNEAQ (reference sequence). V dropped 5 bases and J dropped 7; count of bases not matched to a gene: 15. The CDR3 length is 17 residues. The CDR3 region is CASSRGLAGARGLTQYF. In DNA, the CDR3 is TGTGCCAGCAGCCGAGGACTAGCGGGCGCTCGGGGTTTGACCCAGTACTTC.

This chain joins TRBV20-1 and TRBJ2-1, with TRBD2 identical over 10 bases. This CDR3 has 14 residues. The trim removed 3 bases at V and 9 bases at J, leaving 8 bases unmatched. Per the germline V gene, CDR1 is DFQATT and CDR2 is SNEGSKA (reference sequence). The CDR3 sequence is CSASKAGGYGEQFF. In nucleotides, the CDR3 is TGCAGTGCTAGTAAAGCGGGGGGGTACGGTGAGCAGTTCTTC.

The rearrangement joins TRBV18 to TRBJ2-7; 10 bases are a match to TRBD1. The J call may be wrong; the DNA end is better matched by TRBJ2-5. Looked up from germline, CDR1 is KGHSH and CDR2 is LQKENI. This CDR3 contains 15 residues. The CDR3 region is CASSPAGQGGETQYF. CDR3 coding DNA: TGTGCCAGCTCACCCGCCGGACAGGGGGGAGAGACCCAGTACTTC.

The chain recombines TRBV5-5 with TRBJ1-4, with D unclear. CDR3 length: 15 amino acids. The germline gives CDR1 SGHKS, CDR2 YYEKEE (reference sequence). Trimming stripped 2 bases from V and 0 bases from J, with 8 bases between. The CDR3 bases are TGTGCCAGCAGCTTTGACCGTGCAACTAATGAAAAACTGTTTTTT. Its translation is CASSFDRATNEKLFF.

The gene calls are TRBV11-2 and TRBJ1-4, with TRBD1 as a possible D gene (5 bases). This CDR3 spans 14 amino acids. V shed 7 bases and J shed 3 bases, with 12 bases lying between them. Germline CDR1 SGHAT, CDR2 FQNNGV. CDR3 protein: CASNHGGANEKLFF. The CDR3 DNA reads TGTGCCAGCAACCATGGGGGAGCTAATGAAAAACTGTTTTTT.